The source of this TCR beta chain is a study of immune evolution from preneoplasia to lung adenocarcinoma (dated by TCRdb to 2020 to 2022). For the study in its entirety: The study combined immune gene expression, TCR sequencing and multiplex immunofluorescence to profile immune contexture across lung adenocarcinoma precursors and invasive adenocarcinoma. Resected precursor lesions (AAH, AIS, MIA) and invasive adenocarcinomas were compared against paired morphologically normal lung tissue. The sample size was set by how many specimens were available, not by a prior power calculation. Whole exome sequencing and methylation data from the same cohort of nodules were integrated with the immune data. The overall cohort was made up of 53 patients with pulmonary nodules who had surgical resection. A total of fewer than 60 patients contributed TCR sequencing data. According to the study, some 97 samples were used for TCR sequencing. POLYSOLVER was used to infer Class I HLA alleles from exome data, while LOHHLA was used to detect allele-specific HLA loss.

Points on this clone: Its target antigen remains unknown. No much larger clonotype is one base removed from it; base qualities were not supplied.

Between about 2014 and 2018, the patients underwent resection in either Japan or China. Histologic diagnosis of each case was confirmed independently by two lung cancer pathologists on H&E slides. DNA was isolated from FFPE tissue using the AllPrep DNA/RNA FFPE Kit. Using the immunoSEQ hsTCRbeta Kit, TCR beta CDR3 regions were sequenced from DNA. In the paper's pipeline: TCR sequencing data were analysed with the ImmunoSEQ Analyzer. T cell clonality was defined as 1 minus Pielou's evenness, as computed on productive rearrangements. T cell diversity was measured with the inverse Simpson index on productive templates. T cell density was defined as TCR beta template counts normalized to usable DNA, with usable DNA estimated by amplifying and sequencing housekeeping genes. Two-sided Kruskal-Wallis tests were used to compare TCR metrics between histologic stages. Not all clones reach the TCRdb copy of this immuneACCESS table, which keeps in-frame sequences only. Checked studies attribute under half of the gap to unresolved V genes and leave the rest unexplained. V and J calls and clone size come straight from that table; D and trimming were deduced from the DNA. This sample has about 5,200 clones in its table, and around 79% of those were observed once. The top ten constitute 26% of the sample.

The investigation overall reported the following: Clonality was highest in normal lung, while later-stage lesions appeared to have lower clonality but higher T cell density and diversity. The highest top T cell clone frequencies were observed in normal lung, and a progressive decrease in top T cell clone frequencies appeared to occur from AAH through AIS, MIA and invasive adenocarcinoma. The findings reflected association rather than direct causation, and larger cohorts with long-term follow-up and longitudinal biopsies were considered necessary. Because all patients were from Japan and China, applicability to Western populations was uncertain.

Sample: FFPE normal lung tissue adjacent to the tumor. This TCR derives from a person in their sixties or seventies with lung adenocarcinoma.

CDR3 loop: CASSLWERQEQYF. The sequence in DNA is TGTGCCAGCAGCTTATGGGAGAGACAAGAGCAGTACTTC. The sequence links TRBV11-3 to TRBJ2-7; the best D guess is TRBD2, with 5 bases matching. V is cut by 2 bases and J by 7 bases, and the space between the germline ends is 12 bases. From cysteine to phenylalanine, the CDR3 is 13 amino acids long. Just CDR3 DNA is preserved here, 39 bases in frame from base 1. The germline V gene provides CDR1 SGHNT and CDR2 YENEEA.